Each of the 2 T cell receptor beta chains below was sequenced from the same sample in a study of blood T cell repertoires in COVID-19. This table comes from immunoSEQ multiplex PCR, and its TCRdb copy is limited to in-frame clones, with some not included. The table includes 200,000 to 300,000 clones, roughly four fifths detected once. Sequenced material: peripheral blood. The receptors were gathered from a man between 50 and 59 years old with acute or convalescent COVID-19.

V and J are TRBV28 and TRBJ1-5, with 7 bases aligning to TRBD1. With V trimmed by 0 bases and J by 4 bases, 9 bases remained unmatched. The CDR3 sequence is 17 residues long. Germline CDR1 and CDR2: MDHEN and SYDVKM. CDR3 bases: TGTGCCAGCAGTTTATGGGCGACGGACAGGCATAATCAGCCCCAGCATTTT. As protein: CASSLWATDRHNQPQHF.

The genes are TRBV29-1 and TRBJ1-5; 8 positions agree with TRBD1. Trimming cost V 4 bases and J 2 bases; bases outside gene matches: 7. The CDR3 sequence is 15 residues long. Germline-derived CDR1 and CDR2 are SQVTM and ANQGSEA. The CDR3 spells CSVGSGQGGNQPQHF. The CDR3 DNA sequence: TGCAGCGTTGGTAGTGGACAGGGTGGCAATCAGCCCCAGCATTTT.